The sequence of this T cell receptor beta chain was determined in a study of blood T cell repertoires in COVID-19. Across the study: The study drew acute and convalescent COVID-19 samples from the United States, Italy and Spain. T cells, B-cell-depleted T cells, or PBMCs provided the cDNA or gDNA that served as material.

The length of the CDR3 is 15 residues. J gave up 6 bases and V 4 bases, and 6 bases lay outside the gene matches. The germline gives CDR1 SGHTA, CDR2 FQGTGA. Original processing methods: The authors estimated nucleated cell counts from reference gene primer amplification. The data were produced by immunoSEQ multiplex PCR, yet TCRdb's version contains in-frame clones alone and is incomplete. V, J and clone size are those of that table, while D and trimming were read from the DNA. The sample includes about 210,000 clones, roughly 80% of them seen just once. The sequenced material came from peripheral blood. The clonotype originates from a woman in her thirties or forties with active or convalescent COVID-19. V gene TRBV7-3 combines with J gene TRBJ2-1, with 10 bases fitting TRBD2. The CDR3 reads CASSSAGGPLNEQFF. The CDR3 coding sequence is TGTGCCAGCAGCTCAGCGGGAGGGCCCCTCAATGAGCAGTTCTTC.